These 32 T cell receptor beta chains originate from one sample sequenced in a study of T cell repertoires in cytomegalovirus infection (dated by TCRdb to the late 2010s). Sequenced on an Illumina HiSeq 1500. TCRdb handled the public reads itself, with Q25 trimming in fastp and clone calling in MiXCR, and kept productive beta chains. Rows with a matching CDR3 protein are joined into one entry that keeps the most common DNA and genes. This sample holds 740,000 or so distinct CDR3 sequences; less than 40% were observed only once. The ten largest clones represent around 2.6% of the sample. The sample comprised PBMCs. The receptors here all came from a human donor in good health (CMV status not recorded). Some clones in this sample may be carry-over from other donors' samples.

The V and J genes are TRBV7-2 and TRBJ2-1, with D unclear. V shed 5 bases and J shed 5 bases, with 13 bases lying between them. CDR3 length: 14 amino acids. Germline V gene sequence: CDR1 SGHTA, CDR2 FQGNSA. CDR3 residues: CASSPNPANNEQFF. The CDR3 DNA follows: TGTGCCAGCAGCCCCAACCCTGCTAACAATGAGCAGTTCTTC.

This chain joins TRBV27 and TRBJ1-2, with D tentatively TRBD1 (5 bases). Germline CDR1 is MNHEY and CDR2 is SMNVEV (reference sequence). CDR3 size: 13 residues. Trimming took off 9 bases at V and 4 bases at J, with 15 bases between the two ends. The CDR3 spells CASSKGVGYGYTF. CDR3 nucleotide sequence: TGTGCCAGTTCAAAAGGGGTTGGCTATGGCTACACCTTC.

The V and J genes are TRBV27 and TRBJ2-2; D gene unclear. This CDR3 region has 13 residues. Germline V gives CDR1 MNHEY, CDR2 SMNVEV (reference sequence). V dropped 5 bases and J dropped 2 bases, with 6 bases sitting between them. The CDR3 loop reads CASSKRNTGELFF. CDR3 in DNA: TGTGCCAGCAGTAAGCGTAACACCGGGGAGCTGTTTTTT.

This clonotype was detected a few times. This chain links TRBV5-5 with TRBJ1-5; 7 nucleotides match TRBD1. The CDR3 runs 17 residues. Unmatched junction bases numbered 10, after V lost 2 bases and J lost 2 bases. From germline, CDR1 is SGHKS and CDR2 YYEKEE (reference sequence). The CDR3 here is CASSLGQGVIGNQPQHF. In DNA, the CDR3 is TGTGCCAGCAGCTTAGGGCAGGGGGTTATCGGCAATCAGCCCCAGCATTTT.

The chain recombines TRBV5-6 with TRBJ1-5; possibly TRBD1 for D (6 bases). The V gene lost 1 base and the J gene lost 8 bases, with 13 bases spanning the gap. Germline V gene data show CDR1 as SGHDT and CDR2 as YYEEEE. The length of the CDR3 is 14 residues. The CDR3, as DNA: TGTGCCAGCAGCTTGTCCGGGACACAGGAGCCCCAGCATTTT. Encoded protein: CASSLSGTQEPQHF.

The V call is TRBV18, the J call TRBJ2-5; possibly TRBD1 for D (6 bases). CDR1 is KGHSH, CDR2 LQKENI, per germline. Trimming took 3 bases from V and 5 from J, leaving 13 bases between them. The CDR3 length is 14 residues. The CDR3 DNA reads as TGTGCCAGCTCACCGGGGGCCCAATGGGAGACCCAGTACTTC. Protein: CASSPGAQWETQYF.

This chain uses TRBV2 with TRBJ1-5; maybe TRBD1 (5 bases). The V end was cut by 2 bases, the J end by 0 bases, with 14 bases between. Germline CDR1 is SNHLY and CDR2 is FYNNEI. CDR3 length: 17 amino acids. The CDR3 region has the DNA TGTGCCAGCAGTGAACAGGGTCAGCCTTATAGCAATCAGCCCCAGCATTTT. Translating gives CASSEQGQPYSNQPQHF. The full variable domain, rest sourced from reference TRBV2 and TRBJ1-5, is EPEVTQTPSHQVTQMGQEVILRCVPISNHLYFYWYRQILGQKVEFLVSFYNNEISEKSEIFDDQFSVERPDGSNFTLKIRSTKLEDSAMYFCASSEQGQPYSNQPQHFGDGTRLSIL.

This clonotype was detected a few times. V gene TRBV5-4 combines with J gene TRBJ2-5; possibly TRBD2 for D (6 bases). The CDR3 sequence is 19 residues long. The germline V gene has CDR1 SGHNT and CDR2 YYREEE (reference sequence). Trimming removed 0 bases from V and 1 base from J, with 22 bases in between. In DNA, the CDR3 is TGTGCCAGCAGCTTGGCCGGTAGGACGGGAGAGATGGCCCAAGAGACCCAGTACTTC. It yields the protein CASSLAGRTGEMAQETQYF.

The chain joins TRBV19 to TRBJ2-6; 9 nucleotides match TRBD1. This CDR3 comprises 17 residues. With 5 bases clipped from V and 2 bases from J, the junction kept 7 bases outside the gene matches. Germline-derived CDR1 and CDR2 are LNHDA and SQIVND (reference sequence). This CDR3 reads CASSSGTGQAGANVLTF. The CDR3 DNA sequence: TGTGCCAGTAGTTCCGGGACAGGGCAGGCTGGGGCCAACGTCCTGACTTTC.

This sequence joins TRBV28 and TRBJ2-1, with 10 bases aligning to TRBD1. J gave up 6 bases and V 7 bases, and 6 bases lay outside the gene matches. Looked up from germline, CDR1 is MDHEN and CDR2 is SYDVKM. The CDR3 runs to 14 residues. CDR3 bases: TGTGCCAGCAATCCAGGGACAGGGGCCAATGAGCAGTTCTTC. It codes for CASNPGTGANEQFF.

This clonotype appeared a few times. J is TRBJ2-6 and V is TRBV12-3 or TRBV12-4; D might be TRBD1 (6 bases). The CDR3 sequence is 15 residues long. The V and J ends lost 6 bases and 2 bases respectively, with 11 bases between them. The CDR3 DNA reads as TGTGCCAGCAGGTCACAGGGTACTGGGGCCAACGTCCTGACTTTC. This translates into CASRSQGTGANVLTF.

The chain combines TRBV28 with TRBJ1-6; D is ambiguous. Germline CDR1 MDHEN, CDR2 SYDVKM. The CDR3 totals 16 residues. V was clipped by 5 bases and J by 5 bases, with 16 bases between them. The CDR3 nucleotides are TGTGCCAGCAGTCCAGGCGGCGAGCAAAATAATTCACCCCTCCACTTT. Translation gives CASSPGGEQNNSPLHF.

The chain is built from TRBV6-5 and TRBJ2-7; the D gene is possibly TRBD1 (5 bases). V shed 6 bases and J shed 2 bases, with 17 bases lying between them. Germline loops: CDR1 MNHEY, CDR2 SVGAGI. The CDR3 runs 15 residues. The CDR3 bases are TGTGCCAGCAGCGTCGACAGAGGTACTACCTACGAGCAGTACTTC. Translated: CASSVDRGTTYEQYF.

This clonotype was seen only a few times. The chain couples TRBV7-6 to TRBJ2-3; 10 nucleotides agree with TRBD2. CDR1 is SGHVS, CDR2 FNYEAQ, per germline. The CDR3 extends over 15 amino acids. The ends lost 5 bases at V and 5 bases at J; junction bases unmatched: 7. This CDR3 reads CASSPGLAEKDTQYF. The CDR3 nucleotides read TGTGCCAGCAGCCCCGGACTAGCGGAGAAAGATACGCAGTATTTT. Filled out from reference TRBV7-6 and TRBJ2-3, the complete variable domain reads GAGVSQSPRYKVTKRGQDVALRCDPISGHVSLYWYRQALGQGPEFLTYFNYEAQQDKSGLPNDRFSAERPEGSISTLTIQRTEQRDSAMYRCASSPGLAEKDTQYFGPGTRLTVL.

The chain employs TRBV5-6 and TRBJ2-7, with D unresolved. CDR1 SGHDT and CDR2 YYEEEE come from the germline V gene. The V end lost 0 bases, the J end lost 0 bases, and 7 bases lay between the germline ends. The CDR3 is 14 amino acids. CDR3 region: CASSLVRLSYEQYF. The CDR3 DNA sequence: TGTGCCAGCAGCTTGGTTCGCCTCTCCTACGAGCAGTACTTC.

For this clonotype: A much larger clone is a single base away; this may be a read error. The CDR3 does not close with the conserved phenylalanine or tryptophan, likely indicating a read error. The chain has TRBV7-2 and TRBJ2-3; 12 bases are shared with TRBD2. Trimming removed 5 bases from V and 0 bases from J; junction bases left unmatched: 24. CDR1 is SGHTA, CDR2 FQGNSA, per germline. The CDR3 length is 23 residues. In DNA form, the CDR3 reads TGTGCCAGCAGCCTCCCCGCTAGACTCCCGGGACTAGCGGGTGCCTCTAGCACAGATACGCAGTATTGT. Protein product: CASSLPARLPGLAGASSTDTQYC.

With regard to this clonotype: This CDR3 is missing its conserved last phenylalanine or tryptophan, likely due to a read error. CDR3 in DNA: TGCGCCAGCAGCCCGGGACTAGCGGGGAATGAGCAGTTCTTA. Protein sequence: CASSPGLAGNEQFL. The chain recombines TRBV4-3 with TRBJ2-1, with 13 bases aligning to TRBD2. CDR3 length: 14 amino acids. After removal of 4 bases from V and 7 bases from J, the junction contained 1 base not matched to a gene. From germline, CDR1 is LGHNA and CDR2 YSLEER.

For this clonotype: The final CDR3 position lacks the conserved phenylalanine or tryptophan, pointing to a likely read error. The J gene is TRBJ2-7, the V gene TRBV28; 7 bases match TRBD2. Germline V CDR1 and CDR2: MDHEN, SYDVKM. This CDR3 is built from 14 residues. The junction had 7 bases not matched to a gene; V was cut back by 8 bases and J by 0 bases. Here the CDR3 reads CASGGVRSSYEQYL. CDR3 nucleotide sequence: TGTGCCAGCGGGGGGGTCCGGAGCTCCTACGAGCAGTACTTA.

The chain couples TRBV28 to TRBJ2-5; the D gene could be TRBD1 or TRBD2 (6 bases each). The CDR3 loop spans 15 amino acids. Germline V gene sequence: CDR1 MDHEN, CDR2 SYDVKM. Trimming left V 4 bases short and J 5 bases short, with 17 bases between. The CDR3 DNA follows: TGTGCCAGCAGTTCGTCGTTGGGGGGCGGGGAGACCCAGTACTTC. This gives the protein CASSSSLGGGETQYF.

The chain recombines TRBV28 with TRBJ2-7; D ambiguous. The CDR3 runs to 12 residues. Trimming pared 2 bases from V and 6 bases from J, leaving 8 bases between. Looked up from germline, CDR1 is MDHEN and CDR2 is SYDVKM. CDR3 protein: CASSLGSREQYF. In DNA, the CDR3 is TGTGCCAGCAGTTTAGGTAGCCGCGAGCAGTACTTC.

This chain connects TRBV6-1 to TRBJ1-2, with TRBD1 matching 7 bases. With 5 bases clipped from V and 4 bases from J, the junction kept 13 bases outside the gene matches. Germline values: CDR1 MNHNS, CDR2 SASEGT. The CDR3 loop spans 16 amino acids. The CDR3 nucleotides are TGTGCCAGCAGTTCCGGGACAGTATCCAGCGGCTATGGCTACACCTTC. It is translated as CASSSGTVSSGYGYTF.

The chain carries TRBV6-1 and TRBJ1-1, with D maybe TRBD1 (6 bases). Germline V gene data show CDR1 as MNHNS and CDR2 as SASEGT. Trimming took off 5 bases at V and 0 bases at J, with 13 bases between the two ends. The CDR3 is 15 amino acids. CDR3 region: CASSPTGTLNTEAFF. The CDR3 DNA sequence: TGTGCCAGCAGTCCTACAGGGACCCTGAACACTGAAGCTTTCTTT.

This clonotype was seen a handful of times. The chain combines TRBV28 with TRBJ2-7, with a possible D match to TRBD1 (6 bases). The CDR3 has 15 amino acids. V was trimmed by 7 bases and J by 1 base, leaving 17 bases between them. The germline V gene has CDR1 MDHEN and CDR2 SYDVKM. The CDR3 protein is CASNSPLDSSYEQYF. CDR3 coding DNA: TGTGCCAGCAATTCTCCTCTGGACAGTTCCTACGAGCAGTACTTC.

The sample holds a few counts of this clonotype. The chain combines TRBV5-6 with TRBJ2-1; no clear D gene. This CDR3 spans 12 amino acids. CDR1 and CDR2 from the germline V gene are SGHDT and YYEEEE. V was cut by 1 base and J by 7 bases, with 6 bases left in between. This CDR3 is CASSLSENEQFF. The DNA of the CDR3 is TGTGCCAGCAGCTTGAGTGAGAATGAGCAGTTCTTC.

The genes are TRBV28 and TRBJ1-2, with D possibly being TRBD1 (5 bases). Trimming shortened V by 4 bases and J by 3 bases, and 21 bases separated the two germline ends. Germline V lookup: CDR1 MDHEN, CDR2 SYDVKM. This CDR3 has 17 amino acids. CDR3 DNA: TGTGCCAGCAGTTCCGGCGGGAGGCAGGGTGGGGACTATGGCTACACCTTC. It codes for CASSSGGRQGGDYGYTF.

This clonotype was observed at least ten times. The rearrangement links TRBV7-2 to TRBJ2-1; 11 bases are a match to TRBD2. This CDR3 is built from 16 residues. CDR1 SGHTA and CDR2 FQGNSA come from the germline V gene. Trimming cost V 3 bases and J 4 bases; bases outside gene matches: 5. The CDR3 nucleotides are TGTGCCAGCAGCTTCTTAGCGGGGGGGTTATACAATGAGCAGTTCTTC. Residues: CASSFLAGGLYNEQFF.

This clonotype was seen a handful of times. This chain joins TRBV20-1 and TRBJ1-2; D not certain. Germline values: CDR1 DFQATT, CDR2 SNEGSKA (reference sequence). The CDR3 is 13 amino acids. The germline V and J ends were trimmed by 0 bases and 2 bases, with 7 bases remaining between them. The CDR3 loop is CSARDLRNYGYTF. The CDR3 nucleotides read TGCAGTGCTAGAGATCTACGGAACTATGGCTACACCTTC.

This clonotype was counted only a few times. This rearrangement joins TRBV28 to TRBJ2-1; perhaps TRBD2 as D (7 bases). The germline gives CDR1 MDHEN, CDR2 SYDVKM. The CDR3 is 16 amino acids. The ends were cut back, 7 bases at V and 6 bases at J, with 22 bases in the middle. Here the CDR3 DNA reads TGTGCCAGCACTATCTTCCTCGGGGGGCCCAGCAATGAGCAGTTCTTC. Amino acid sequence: CASTIFLGGPSNEQFF.

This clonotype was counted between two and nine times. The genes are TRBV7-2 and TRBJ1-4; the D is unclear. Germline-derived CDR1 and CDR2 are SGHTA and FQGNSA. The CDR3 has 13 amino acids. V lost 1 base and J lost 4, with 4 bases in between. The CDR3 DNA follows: TGTGCCAGCAGCTTAGACTATAATGAAAAACTGTTTTTT. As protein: CASSLDYNEKLFF.

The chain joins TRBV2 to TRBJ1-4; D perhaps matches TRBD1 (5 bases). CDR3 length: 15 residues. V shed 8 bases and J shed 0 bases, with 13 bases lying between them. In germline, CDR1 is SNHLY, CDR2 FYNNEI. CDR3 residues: CASRKTAATNEKLFF. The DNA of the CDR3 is TGTGCCAGCCGGAAGACAGCTGCAACTAATGAAAAACTGTTTTTT.

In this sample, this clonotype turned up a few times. CDR3 coding DNA: TGTGCCAGCAGTTTAAGGGGGGGATGGCAGCCCCAGCATTTT. Translation gives CASSLRGGWQPQHF. The chain joins TRBV12-3 or TRBV12-4 to TRBJ1-5; weak D call: TRBD1 (6 bases). V lost 2 bases and J 7 bases, leaving 12 bases between the germline ends. This CDR3 is 14 amino acids long.

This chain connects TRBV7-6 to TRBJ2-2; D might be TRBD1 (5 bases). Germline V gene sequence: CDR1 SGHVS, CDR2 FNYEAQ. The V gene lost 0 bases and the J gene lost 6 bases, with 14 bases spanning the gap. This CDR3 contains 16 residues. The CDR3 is CASSLAGPGPSGELFF. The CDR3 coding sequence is TGTGCCAGCAGCTTAGCGGGGCCCGGACCGTCCGGGGAGCTGTTTTTT.